Below are 27 T cell receptor beta chains sequenced from a single sample in a study of T cell responses to AZD1222 COVID-19 vaccine. Profiled with immunoSEQ multiplex PCR; TCRdb holds only in-frame clones, not every one. The repertoire holds roughly 160,000 clones, with more than 75% as singletons. The source material was peripheral blood, sampled 28 days after the second AZD1222 dose. These receptor sequences come from an adult who received the AZD1222 COVID-19 vaccine.

The V gene is TRBV19, the J gene TRBJ2-3; TRBD2 is a possible D gene (5 bases). Trimming cost V 3 bases and J 4 bases, with 14 bases left between them. There are 15 residues in the CDR3. CDR1 is LNHDA and CDR2 is SQIVND in the germline V gene (reference sequence). CDR3 in DNA: TGTGCCAGTAGTATTGTGGGGAGAGGAGCAGATACGCAGTATTTT. It yields the protein CASSIVGRGADTQYF.

The chain couples TRBV15 to TRBJ1-5, with D possibly TRBD1 on 5 matching bases. V gave up 4 bases and J gave up 2 bases, with 21 bases separating them. Germline-derived CDR1 and CDR2 are LNHNV and YYDKDF (reference sequence). The CDR3 contains 18 residues. The CDR3 protein is CATSNALTSGGRNQPQHF. The CDR3 bases are TGTGCCACCAGCAACGCCCTCACGTCGGGGGGTCGCAATCAGCCCCAGCATTTT.

The CDR3 DNA is TGTGCCAGTAGTAAACAGGGGTCGAACACTGAAGCTTTCTTT. Translating gives CASSKQGSNTEAFF. The chain couples TRBV19 to TRBJ1-1; 7 nucleotides align to TRBD1. The CDR3 is 14 amino acids. The trim removed 4 bases at V and 1 base at J, leaving 3 bases unmatched. Germline V lookup: CDR1 LNHDA, CDR2 SQIVND (reference sequence).

The chain carries TRBV19 and TRBJ2-2; no firm D call. The germline V and J ends were trimmed by 1 base and 5 bases, with 20 bases remaining between them. This CDR3 contains 18 residues. In germline, CDR1 is LNHDA, CDR2 SQIVND (reference sequence). The CDR3 DNA sequence: TGTGCCAGTAGTATAGGTGGACGTATGGCCCGACGGACCGGGGAGCTGTTTTTT. Amino acids: CASSIGGRMARRTGELFF.

V and J are TRBV4-3 and TRBJ2-2; a possible D gene is TRBD2 (5 bases). Germline loops: CDR1 LGHNA, CDR2 YSLEER. CDR3 length equals 13 residues. V shed 3 bases and J shed 4 bases, with 6 bases lying between them. The CDR3 bases are TGCGCCAGCAGCCAGGGGAGCACCGGGGAGCTGTTTTTT. This gives the protein CASSQGSTGELFF.

The rearrangement links TRBV20-1 to TRBJ1-4; no clear D. V was clipped by 3 bases and J by 7 bases, with 6 bases between them. Looked up from germline, CDR1 is DFQATT and CDR2 is SNEGSKA (reference sequence). The CDR3 sequence is 11 residues long. The CDR3, as DNA: TGCAGTGCTAGGAATGGTGAAAAACTGTTTTTT. As protein: CSARNGEKLFF.

The chain carries TRBV11-2 and TRBJ1-5; 8 bases match TRBD1. CDR3 length: 15 amino acids. J lost 9 bases, V lost 5 bases, and 12 bases had no gene match. Germline CDR1 is SGHAT and CDR2 is FQNNGV. CDR3 DNA sequence: TGTGCCAGCAGCCCCGACGGACAGGGTGGGAGGCCCCAGCATTTT. Translation: CASSPDGQGGRPQHF.

The chain employs TRBV7-9 and TRBJ1-2, with 9 positions matching TRBD1. V lost 2 bases to trimming and J lost 3 bases; unmatched junction nucleotides: 4. CDR3 size: 15 residues. CDR1 SEHNR and CDR2 FQNEAQ come from the germline V gene (reference sequence). CDR3 amino acids: CASSLRDRADYGYTF. In DNA form, the CDR3 reads TGTGCCAGCAGCTTACGGGACAGGGCGGACTATGGCTACACCTTC.

In its sample, this clone was seen a few times. The V and J genes are TRBV30 and TRBJ1-2; D not certain. The ends were cut back, 5 bases at V and 8 bases at J, with 15 bases in the middle. Germline V lookup: CDR1 GTSNPN, CDR2 SVGIG (reference sequence). The CDR3 sequence is 12 residues long. CDR3 in amino acids: CAWGPGRGGYTF. In DNA, the CDR3 is TGTGCCTGGGGCCCCGGGCGCGGGGGCTACACCTTC.

The chain links TRBV9 to TRBJ1-1; D might be TRBD1 (5 bases). V lost 5 bases and J 7 bases, leaving 15 bases between the germline ends. CDR1 and CDR2 from the germline V gene are SGDLS and YYNGEE. The CDR3 contains 13 residues. CDR3 sequence reads: CASREGTKGEAFF. In nucleotides, the CDR3 is TGTGCCAGCAGGGAGGGGACCAAAGGTGAAGCTTTCTTT.

This chain joins TRBV6-2 or TRBV6-3 and TRBJ1-5; 8 bases line up with TRBD1. Unmatched junction bases numbered 6, after V lost 5 bases and J lost 9 bases. Germline V gene data show CDR1 as MNHEY and CDR2 as SVGEGT. CDR3 length: 13 amino acids. CDR3 residues: CASSPRTGRPQHF. DNA for the CDR3: TGTGCCAGCAGTCCCAGGACAGGGCGGCCCCAGCATTTT.

The chain couples TRBV2 to TRBJ1-5; no definite D call. V was trimmed by 6 bases and J by 3 bases, leaving 12 bases between them. The germline CDR1 and CDR2 sequences are SNHLY and FYNNEI. This CDR3 region has 14 residues. The CDR3 reads CASSKDGINQPQHF. Here the CDR3 DNA reads TGTGCCAGCAGCAAGGACGGAATCAATCAGCCCCAGCATTTT.

This chain links TRBV6-5 with TRBJ1-1; unclear D gene. Germline assignment: CDR1 MNHEY and CDR2 SVGAGI. The CDR3 loop spans 16 amino acids. The V end was cut by 2 bases, the J end by 1 base, with 14 bases between. CDR3 nucleotide sequence: TGTGCCAGCAGTTACGAGGCAGCAGTAACGAACACTGAAGCTTTCTTT. Residues: CASSYEAAVTNTEAFF.

The chain carries TRBV7-2 and TRBJ1-2, with TRBD1 identical over 9 bases. The CDR3 length is 16 residues. Germline CDR1 and CDR2: SGHTA and FQGNSA. The V gene end was trimmed by 2 bases and the J gene end by 5 bases; junction bases not matched to a gene: 9. In nucleotides, the CDR3 is TGTGCCAGCAGCTTACAAACAGGGGGCGGCATATATGGCTACACCTTC. Encoded protein: CASSLQTGGGIYGYTF. Based on the CDR3 plus reference TRBV7-2 and TRBJ1-2, the full variable domain is GAGVSQSPSNKVTEKGKDVELRCDPISGHTALYWYRQSLGQGLEFLIYFQGNSAPDKSGLPSDRFSAERTGGSVSTLTIQRTQQEDSAVYLCASSLQTGGGIYGYTFGSGTRLTVV.

The chain recombines TRBV18 with TRBJ1-5; 8 bases agree with TRBD1. This CDR3 spans 14 amino acids. J was trimmed by 4 bases and V by 6 bases; bases with no gene match: 5. Germline assignment: CDR1 KGHSH and CDR2 LQKENI. The CDR3 loop is CASSAGGLNQPQHF. The DNA of the CDR3 is TGTGCCAGCTCCGCAGGGGGCCTTAATCAGCCCCAGCATTTT.

The CDR3 sequence: CASSPDSMGYTF. The CDR3, as DNA: TGTGCCAGCTCACCGGATAGCATGGGCTACACCTTC. The chain employs TRBV18 and TRBJ1-2; no definite D call. The CDR3 runs to 12 residues. Trimming took off 3 bases at V and 8 bases at J, with 10 bases between the two ends. CDR1 is KGHSH, CDR2 LQKENI, per germline.

This sequence joins TRBV29-1 and TRBJ1-2; 9 bases agree with TRBD1. V lost 6 bases to trimming and J lost 7 bases; unmatched junction nucleotides: 9. Germline CDR1 and CDR2: SQVTM and ANQGSEA. This CDR3 region has 13 residues. In DNA, the CDR3 is TGCAGCGTCGCCGGGACAGGGAGTGGTGGCTACACCTTC. Translation: CSVAGTGSGGYTF.

V usage is TRBV12-3 or TRBV12-4 and J usage is TRBJ1-6; no clear D. The CDR3 sequence is 12 residues long. V was pared by 2 bases and J by 10 bases, with 6 bases between. Here the CDR3 reads CASSLNRSPLHF. DNA of the CDR3: TGTGCCAGCAGTTTAAATAGATCACCCCTCCACTTT.

CDR3 nucleotides: TGTGCCAGTAGGCAGAAACAGGGGTCGGTCTACAATGAGCAGTTCTTC. The encoded protein is CASRQKQGSVYNEQFF. This chain connects TRBV19 to TRBJ2-1, with 7 bases lining up with TRBD1. Trimming removed 6 bases from V and 3 bases from J; junction bases left unmatched: 11. The CDR3 is 16 residues long. The germline V gene has CDR1 LNHDA and CDR2 SQIVND (reference sequence).

This clone came up once. This sequence joins TRBV30 and TRBJ1-2; D possibly corresponds to TRBD1 (5 bases). The CDR3 is 14 residues long. V was shortened by 2 bases and J by 4 bases, with 14 bases between the two germline ends. Germline V gene lookup returns CDR1 GTSNPN and CDR2 SVGIG (reference sequence). Written as DNA, the CDR3 is TGTGCCTGGAGTTCCCGGGTGGGGGTCTATGGCTACACCTTC. As protein: CAWSSRVGVYGYTF. The whole variable domain, filled in from reference TRBV30 and TRBJ1-2, reads SQTIHQWPATLVQPVGSPLSLECTVEGTSNPNLYWYRQAAGRGLQLLFYSVGIGQISSEVPQNLSASRPQDRQFILSSKKLLLSDSGFYLCAWSSRVGVYGYTFGSGTRLTVV.

This clone was seen a single time. The chain carries TRBV18 and TRBJ2-7; D possibly corresponds to TRBD2 (6 bases). The CDR3 is 14 residues long. Germline CDR1 and CDR2: KGHSH and LQKENI. The V gene lost 5 bases and the J gene lost 1 base, with 12 bases spanning the gap. CDR3 sequence: CASSNGGLSYEQYF. CDR3 nucleotide sequence: TGTGCCAGCTCAAACGGGGGTCTGTCCTACGAGCAGTACTTC.

This rearrangement joins TRBV19 to TRBJ1-2; 7 bases map to TRBD1. The CDR3 sequence is 16 residues long. Germline assignment: CDR1 LNHDA and CDR2 SQIVND (reference sequence). V was pared by 6 bases and J by 5 bases, with 15 bases of the junction left unmatched. CDR3 amino acids: CASRMGISGQVYGYTF. The CDR3 region has the DNA TGTGCCAGTAGGATGGGAATCTCCGGACAGGTATATGGCTACACCTTC.

The chain carries TRBV6-1 and TRBJ1-2; weak D call: TRBD1 (6 bases). Trimming pared 2 bases from V and 3 bases from J, leaving 10 bases between. The germline CDR1 and CDR2 sequences are MNHNS and SASEGT. CDR3 length: 14 amino acids. CDR3 sequence: CASSEITGYYGYTF. CDR3 in DNA: TGTGCCAGCAGTGAAATAACAGGGTACTATGGCTACACCTTC.

This clone was seen just once. The rearrangement uses TRBV5-1 and TRBJ2-6; no clear D. Germline V gene sequence: CDR1 SGHRS, CDR2 YFSETQ. There are 15 residues in the CDR3. The V end lost 0 bases, the J end lost 0 bases, and 4 bases lay between the germline ends. As DNA, the CDR3 is TGCGCCAGCAGCTTGGCTGACTCTGGGGCCAACGTCCTGACTTTC. It is translated as CASSLADSGANVLTF.

The V gene is TRBV5-1, the J gene TRBJ2-3; TRBD2 aligns across 10 bases. CDR1 and CDR2 from the germline V gene are SGHRS and YFSETQ. The V and J ends lost 4 bases and 1 base, in that order; junction bases with no gene match: 9. CDR3 size: 17 residues. The CDR3 DNA reads as TGCGCCAGCAGCCGGGCTAGCGGGGGCGCCGGCACAGATACGCAGTATTTT. It translates to CASSRASGGAGTDTQYF.

The chain joins TRBV6-1 to TRBJ1-5; D is uncertain. Germline CDR1 reads MNHNS; CDR2 reads SASEGT. V gave up 2 bases and J gave up 2 bases, with 10 bases separating them. The length of the CDR3 is 15 residues. The CDR3 bases are TGTGCCAGCAGTGAATCTACCCATGGCAATCAGCCCCAGCATTTT. Protein sequence: CASSESTHGNQPQHF.

The chain couples TRBV7-9 to TRBJ1-3; D is perhaps TRBD1 (5 bases). The CDR3 length is 14 residues. Germline V gene sequence: CDR1 SEHNR, CDR2 FQNEAQ (reference sequence). The V end lost 5 bases, the J end lost 2 bases, and 10 bases lay between the germline ends. For the CDR3, the DNA is TGTGCCAGCAGCAGTCCGGGGGCTGGAAACACCATATATTTT. This sequence encodes CASSSPGAGNTIYF.